One sample yielded the 5 T cell receptor beta chains listed below, sequenced in a study of memory CD4+ T cells and cytomegalovirus serostatus. Assay used: immunoSEQ multiplex PCR; TCRdb lists only in-frame clones, some missing. The sample contains approximately 23,000 clones, 60% to 80% of which appear only once. The sort gate was single viable CD3+CD4+CD8-CD45RO+ cells for memory CD4+ T cells. Sequenced input: memory CD4+ T cells from blood. These receptor sequences come from an adult in good health and CMV-seronegative.

The chain recombines TRBV5-6 with TRBJ2-7; maybe TRBD2 (6 bases). V lost 4 bases to trimming and J lost 9 bases, with 20 bases between them. The CDR3 runs to 14 residues. Germline CDR1 reads SGHDT; CDR2 reads YYEEEE. This CDR3 reads CASSLVQGGSRQYF. In DNA form, the CDR3 reads TGTGCCAGCAGCCTCGTCCAGGGAGGTAGTCGGCAGTACTTC.

This chain connects TRBV4-3 to TRBJ1-3, with D possibly being TRBD1 (6 bases). The germline gives CDR1 LGHNA, CDR2 YSLEER. The CDR3 is 20 residues long. The ends were cut back, 0 bases at V and 0 bases at J, with 21 bases in the middle. The CDR3 is CASSQDYGDRPGYSGNTIYF. As DNA, the CDR3 is TGCGCCAGCAGCCAAGATTATGGAGACAGGCCCGGATACTCTGGAAACACCATATATTTT.

V and J are TRBV27 and TRBJ2-1, with 7 bases that match TRBD2. The CDR3 is 15 residues long. Germline CDR1 is MNHEY and CDR2 is SMNVEV (reference sequence). The ends lost 6 bases at V and 9 bases at J; junction bases unmatched: 14. The CDR3: CASRSVLAVDLEQFF. The CDR3 nucleotides are TGTGCCAGCAGGAGTGTCCTAGCGGTGGACCTTGAGCAGTTCTTC.

This clone was seen only once. The chain recombines TRBV7-9 with TRBJ1-1; D unresolved. Between the trimmed V and J ends, which lost 3 bases and 1 base, there was a span of 6 bases. Germline V gives CDR1 SEHNR, CDR2 FQNEAQ (reference sequence). This CDR3 contains 13 residues. CDR3 region: CASSFGGNTEAFF. The CDR3 DNA reads TGTGCCAGCAGCTTTGGTGGGAACACTGAAGCTTTCTTT. Based on the CDR3 plus reference TRBV7-9 and TRBJ1-1, the full variable domain is DTGVSQNPRHKITKRGQNVTFRCDPISEHNRLYWYRQTLGQGPEFLTYFQNEAQLEKSRLLSDRFSAERPKGSFSTLEIQRTEQGDSAMYLCASSFGGNTEAFFGQGTRLTVV.

This clone was picked up one time. The genes are TRBV7-2 and TRBJ2-5; the match to TRBD2 covers 9 bases. Unmatched junction bases numbered 5, after V lost 5 bases and J lost 1 base. Germline V gene sequence: CDR1 SGHTA, CDR2 FQGNSA. CDR3 length equals 15 residues. CDR3 region: CASSPLAGAQETQYF. DNA of the CDR3: TGTGCCAGCAGCCCACTAGCGGGCGCCCAAGAGACCCAGTACTTC.